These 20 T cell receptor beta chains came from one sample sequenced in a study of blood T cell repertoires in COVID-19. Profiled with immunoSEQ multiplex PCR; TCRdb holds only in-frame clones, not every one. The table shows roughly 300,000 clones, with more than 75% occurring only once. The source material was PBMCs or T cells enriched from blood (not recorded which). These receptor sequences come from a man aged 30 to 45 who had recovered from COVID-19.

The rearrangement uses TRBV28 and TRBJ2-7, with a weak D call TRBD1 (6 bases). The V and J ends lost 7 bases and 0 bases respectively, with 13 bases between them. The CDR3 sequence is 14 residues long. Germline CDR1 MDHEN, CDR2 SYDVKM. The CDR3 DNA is TGTGCCAGCAATCAACAGGGCCCCTCCTACGAGCAGTACTTC. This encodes CASNQQGPSYEQYF.

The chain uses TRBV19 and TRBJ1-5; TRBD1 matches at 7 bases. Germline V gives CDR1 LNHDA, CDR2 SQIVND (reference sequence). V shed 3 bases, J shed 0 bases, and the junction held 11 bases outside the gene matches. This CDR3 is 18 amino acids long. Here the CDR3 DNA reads TGTGCCAGTAGTATCCGGACAGGTCAAATTAATAGCAATCAGCCCCAGCATTTT. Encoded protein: CASSIRTGQINSNQPQHF.

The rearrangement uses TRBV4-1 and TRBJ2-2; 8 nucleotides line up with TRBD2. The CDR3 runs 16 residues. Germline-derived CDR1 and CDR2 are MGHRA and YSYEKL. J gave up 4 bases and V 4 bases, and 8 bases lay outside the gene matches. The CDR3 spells CASSLGGAGTTGELFF. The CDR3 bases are TGCGCCAGCAGCCTCGGGGGGGCGGGGACCACCGGGGAGCTGTTTTTT.

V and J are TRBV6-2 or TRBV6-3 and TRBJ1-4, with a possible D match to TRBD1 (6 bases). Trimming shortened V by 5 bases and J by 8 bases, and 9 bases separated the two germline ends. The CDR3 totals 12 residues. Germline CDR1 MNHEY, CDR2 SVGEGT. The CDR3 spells CASSLDREKLFF. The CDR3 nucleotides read TGTGCCAGCAGTCTCGACAGGGAAAAACTGTTTTTT.

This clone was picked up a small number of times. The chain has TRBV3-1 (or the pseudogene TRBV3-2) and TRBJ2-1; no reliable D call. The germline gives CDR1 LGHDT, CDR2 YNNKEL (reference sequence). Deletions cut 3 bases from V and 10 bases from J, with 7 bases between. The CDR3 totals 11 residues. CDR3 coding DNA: TGTGCCAGCAGCCATACGAGAGAGCAGTTCTTC. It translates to CASSHTREQFF.

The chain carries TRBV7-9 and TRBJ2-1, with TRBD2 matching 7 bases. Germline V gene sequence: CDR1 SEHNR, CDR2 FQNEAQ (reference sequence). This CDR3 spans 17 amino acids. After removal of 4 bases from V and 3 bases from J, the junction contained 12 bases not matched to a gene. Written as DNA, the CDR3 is TGTGCCAGCAGCTCCCATGGGAGGGTAAAGGGCTACAATGAGCAGTTCTTC. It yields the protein CASSSHGRVKGYNEQFF. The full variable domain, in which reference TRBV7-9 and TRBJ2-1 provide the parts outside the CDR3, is DTGVSQNPRHKITKRGQNVTFRCDPISEHNRLYWYRQTLGQGPEFLTYFQNEAQLEKSRLLSDRFSAERPKGSFSTLEIQRTEQGDSAMYLCASSSHGRVKGYNEQFFGPGTRLTVL.

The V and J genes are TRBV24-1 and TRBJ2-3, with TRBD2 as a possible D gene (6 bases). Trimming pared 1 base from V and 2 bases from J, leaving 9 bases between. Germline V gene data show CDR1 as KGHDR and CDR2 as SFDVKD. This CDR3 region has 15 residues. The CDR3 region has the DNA TGTGCCACCAGTGATTTCAGGGAGGACACAGATACGCAGTATTTT. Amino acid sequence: CATSDFREDTDTQYF.

The CDR3 here is CASSPTVAKNIQYF. Written as DNA, the CDR3 is TGTGCCAGCAGCCCGACAGTAGCCAAAAACATTCAGTACTTC. The rearrangement links TRBV7-2 to TRBJ2-4; TRBD1 might be the D (5 bases). CDR3 size: 14 residues. Trimming shortened V by 5 bases and J by 0 bases, and 8 bases separated the two germline ends. Germline V gene sequence: CDR1 SGHTA, CDR2 FQGNSA.

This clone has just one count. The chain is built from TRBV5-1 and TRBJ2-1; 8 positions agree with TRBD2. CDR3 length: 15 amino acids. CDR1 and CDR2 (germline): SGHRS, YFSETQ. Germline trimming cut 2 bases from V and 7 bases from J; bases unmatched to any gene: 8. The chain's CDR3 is CASSFTGGRRNEQFF. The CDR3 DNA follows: TGCGCCAGCAGCTTTACTGGCGGGAGGAGAAATGAGCAGTTCTTC.

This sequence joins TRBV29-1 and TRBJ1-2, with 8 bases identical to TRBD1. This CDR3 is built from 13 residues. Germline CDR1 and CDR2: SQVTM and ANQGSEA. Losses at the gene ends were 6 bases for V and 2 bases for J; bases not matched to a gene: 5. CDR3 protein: CSVQDRANYGYTF. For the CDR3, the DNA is TGCAGCGTCCAGGACAGGGCCAACTATGGCTACACCTTC.

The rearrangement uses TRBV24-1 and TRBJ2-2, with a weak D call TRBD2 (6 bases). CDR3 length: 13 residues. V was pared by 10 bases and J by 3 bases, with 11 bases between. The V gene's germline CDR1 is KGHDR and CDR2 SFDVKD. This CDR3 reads CATEGGYTGELFF. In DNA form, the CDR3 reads TGTGCCACAGAAGGAGGGTACACCGGGGAGCTGTTTTTT.

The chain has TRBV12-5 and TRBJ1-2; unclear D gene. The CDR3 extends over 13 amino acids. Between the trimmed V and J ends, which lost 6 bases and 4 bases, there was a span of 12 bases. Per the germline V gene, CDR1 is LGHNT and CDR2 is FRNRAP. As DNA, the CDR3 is TGTGCTAGTGGATTTGACGGAGGCTATGGCTACACCTTC. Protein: CASGFDGGYGYTF.

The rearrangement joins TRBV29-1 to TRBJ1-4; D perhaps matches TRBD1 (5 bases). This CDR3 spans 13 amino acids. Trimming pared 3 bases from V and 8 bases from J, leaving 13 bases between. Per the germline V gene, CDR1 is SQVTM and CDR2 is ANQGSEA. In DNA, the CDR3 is TGCAGCGTTGAGACAGACGCCCGGGAAAAACTGTTTTTT. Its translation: CSVETDAREKLFF.

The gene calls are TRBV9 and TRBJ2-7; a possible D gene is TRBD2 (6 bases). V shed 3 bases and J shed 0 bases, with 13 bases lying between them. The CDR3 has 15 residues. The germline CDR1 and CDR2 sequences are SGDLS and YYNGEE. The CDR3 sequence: CASSAGTVPSYEQYF. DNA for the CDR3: TGTGCCAGCAGCGCGGGGACTGTCCCCTCCTACGAGCAGTACTTC.

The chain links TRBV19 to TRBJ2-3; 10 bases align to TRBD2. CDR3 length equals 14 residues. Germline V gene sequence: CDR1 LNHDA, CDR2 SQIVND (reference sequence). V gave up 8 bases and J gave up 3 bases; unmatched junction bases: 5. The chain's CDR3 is CASGAGGPTDTQYF. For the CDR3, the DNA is TGTGCCAGTGGAGCGGGGGGGCCGACAGATACGCAGTATTTT.

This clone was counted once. The CDR3 loop reads CASSQVPTGIGETQYF. CDR3 DNA: TGTGCCAGCAGCCAAGTCCCGACAGGGATTGGAGAGACCCAGTACTTC. The rearrangement uses TRBV3-1 (or the pseudogene TRBV3-2) and TRBJ2-5; TRBD1 matches at 7 bases. J lost 4 bases, V lost 1 base, and 9 bases had no gene match. Germline V gene data show CDR1 as LGHDT and CDR2 as YNNKEL (reference sequence). This CDR3 spans 16 amino acids.

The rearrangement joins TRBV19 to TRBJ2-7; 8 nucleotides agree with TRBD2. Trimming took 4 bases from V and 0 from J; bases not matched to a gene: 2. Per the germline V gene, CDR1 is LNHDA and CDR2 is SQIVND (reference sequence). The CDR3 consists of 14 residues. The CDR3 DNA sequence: TGTGCCAGTAGTAAGCGGGAGAGCTCCTACGAGCAGTACTTC. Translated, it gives CASSKRESSYEQYF.

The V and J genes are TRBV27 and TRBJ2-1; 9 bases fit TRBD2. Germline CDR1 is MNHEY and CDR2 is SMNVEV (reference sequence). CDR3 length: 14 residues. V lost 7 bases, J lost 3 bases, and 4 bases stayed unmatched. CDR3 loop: CASTAGGSYNEQFF. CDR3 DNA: TGTGCCAGCACGGCGGGGGGGAGCTACAATGAGCAGTTCTTC.

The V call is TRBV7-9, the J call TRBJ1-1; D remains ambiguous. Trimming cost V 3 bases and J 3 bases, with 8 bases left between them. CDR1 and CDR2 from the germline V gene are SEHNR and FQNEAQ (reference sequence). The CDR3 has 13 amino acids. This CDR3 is CASSFRGYTEAFF. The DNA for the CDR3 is TGTGCCAGCAGCTTTCGAGGGTACACTGAAGCTTTCTTT.

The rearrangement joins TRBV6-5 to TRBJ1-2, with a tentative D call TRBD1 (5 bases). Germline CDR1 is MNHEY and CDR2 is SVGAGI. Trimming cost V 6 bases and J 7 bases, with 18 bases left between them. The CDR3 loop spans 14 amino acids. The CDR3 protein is CASRANGGEPGYTF. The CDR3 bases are TGTGCCAGCAGGGCTAACGGGGGGGAACCTGGCTACACCTTC.